The TCR beta chain described here comes from a study of T cells after yellow fever vaccination. Study results and caveats: Within FACS-sorted repertoires, abundant clonotypes contaminating from the bulk population could be present. On re-exposure, the response was weaker but peaked faster, at day 5 versus 15.

TCRdb re-analysed the 5' RACE reads in MiXCR, keeping a single row per CDR3 protein. Seen here are some 400,000 distinct CDR3 sequences, roughly a sixth observed once, and the top ten hold roughly a sixth. Trimming took 4 bases from V and 7 from J, leaving 13 bases between them. The germline gives CDR1 MGHDK, CDR2 SYGVNS. There are 14 residues in the CDR3. On this clonotype itself: Its matching antigen is unknown.

The sequence derives from a young man who received the YFV17D yellow fever vaccine. The chain recombines TRBV25-1 with TRBJ1-4, with a possible D match to TRBD1 (6 bases). Source: PBMCs, taken before the yellow fever booster vaccination. DNA for the CDR3: TGTGCCAGCAGTGCAGGGGTGTATAGTGAAAAACTGTTTTTT. Translation: CASSAGVYSEKLFF.